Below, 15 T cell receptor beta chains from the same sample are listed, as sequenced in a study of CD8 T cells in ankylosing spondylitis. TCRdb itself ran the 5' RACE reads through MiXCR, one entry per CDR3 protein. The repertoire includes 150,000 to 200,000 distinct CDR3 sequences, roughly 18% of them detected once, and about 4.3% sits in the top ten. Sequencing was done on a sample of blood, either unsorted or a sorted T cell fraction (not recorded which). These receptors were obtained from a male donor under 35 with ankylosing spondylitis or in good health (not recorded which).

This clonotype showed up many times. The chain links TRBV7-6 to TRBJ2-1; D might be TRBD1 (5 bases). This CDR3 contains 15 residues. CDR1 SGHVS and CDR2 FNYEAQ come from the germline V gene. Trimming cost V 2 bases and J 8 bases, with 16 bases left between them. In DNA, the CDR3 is TGTGCCAGCAGCTTAAGGGGCGGAACAAGGGATGAGCAGTTCTTC. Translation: CASSLRGGTRDEQFF.

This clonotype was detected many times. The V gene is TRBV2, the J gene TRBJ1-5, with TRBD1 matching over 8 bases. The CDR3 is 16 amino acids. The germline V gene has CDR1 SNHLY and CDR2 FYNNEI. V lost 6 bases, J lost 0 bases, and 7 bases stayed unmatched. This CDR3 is CASSLGTGYSNQPQHF. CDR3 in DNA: TGTGCCAGCAGCTTGGGGACAGGTTATAGCAATCAGCCCCAGCATTTT.

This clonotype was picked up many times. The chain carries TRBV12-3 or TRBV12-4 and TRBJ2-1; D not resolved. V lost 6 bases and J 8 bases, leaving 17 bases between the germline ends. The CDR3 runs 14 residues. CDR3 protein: CASSSTLSRHEQFF. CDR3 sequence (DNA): TGTGCCAGCAGCTCCACTCTTTCCAGACATGAGCAGTTCTTC.

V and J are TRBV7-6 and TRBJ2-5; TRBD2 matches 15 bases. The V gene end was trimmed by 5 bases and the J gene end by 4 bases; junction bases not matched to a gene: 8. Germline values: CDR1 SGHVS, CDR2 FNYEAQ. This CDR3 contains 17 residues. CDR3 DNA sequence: TGTGCCAGCAGCCCCGGACTAGCGGGAGGGTTAGGAGAGACCCAGTACTTC. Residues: CASSPGLAGGLGETQYF.

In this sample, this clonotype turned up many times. CDR3 coding DNA: TGTGCCAGCAGCGAAGGACAGGGGATCTACGAGCAGTACTTC. It encodes CASSEGQGIYEQYF. The chain combines TRBV11-1 with TRBJ2-7; 9 bases map to TRBD1. With 5 bases clipped from V and 3 bases from J, the junction kept 5 bases outside the gene matches. Per germline, CDR1 SGHAT and CDR2 FQDESV (reference sequence). This CDR3 has 14 residues. Together with reference TRBV11-1 and TRBJ2-7, the CDR3 gives the full variable domain: EAEVAQSPRYKITEKSQAVAFWCDPISGHATLYWYRQILGQGPELLVQFQDESVVDDSQLPKDRFSAERLKGVDSTLKIQPAELGDSAMYLCASSEGQGIYEQYFGPGTRLTVT.

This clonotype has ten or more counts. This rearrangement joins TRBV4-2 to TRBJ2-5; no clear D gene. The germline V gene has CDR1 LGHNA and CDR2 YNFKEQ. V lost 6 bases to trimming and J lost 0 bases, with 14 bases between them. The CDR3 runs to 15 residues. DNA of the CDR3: TGTGCCAGCAGAGGTCCGGACGTTGACCAAGAGACCCAGTACTTC. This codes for CASRGPDVDQETQYF.

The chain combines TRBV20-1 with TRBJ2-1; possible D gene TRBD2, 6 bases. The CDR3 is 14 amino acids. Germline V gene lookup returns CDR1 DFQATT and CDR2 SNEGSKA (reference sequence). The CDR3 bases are TGCAGCGTACGCGGGGCCAGCTCCTACAATGAGCAGTTCTTC. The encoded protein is CSVRGASSYNEQFF.

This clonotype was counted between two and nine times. Here the CDR3 reads CATSDLGEQFF. The CDR3 DNA sequence: TGTGCCACCAGTGATTTAGGGGAGCAGTTCTTC. The gene calls are TRBV24-1 and TRBJ2-1; D not certain. The CDR3 sequence is 11 residues long. CDR1 is KGHDR, CDR2 SFDVKD, per germline. V was cut by 1 base and J by 10 bases, with 4 bases left in between.

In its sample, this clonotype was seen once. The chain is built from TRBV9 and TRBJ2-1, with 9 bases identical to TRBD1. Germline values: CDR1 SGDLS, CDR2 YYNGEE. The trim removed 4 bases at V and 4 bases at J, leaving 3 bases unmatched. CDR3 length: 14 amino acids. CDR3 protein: CASSTDRGYNEQFF. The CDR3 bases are TGTGCCAGCAGCACGGACAGGGGTTACAATGAGCAGTTCTTC.

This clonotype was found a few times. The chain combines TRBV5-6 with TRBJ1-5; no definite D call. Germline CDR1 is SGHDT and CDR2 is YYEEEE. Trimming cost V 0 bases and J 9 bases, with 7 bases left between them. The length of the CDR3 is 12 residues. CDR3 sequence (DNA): TGTGCCAGCAGCTTGGTCGAAGGGCCCCAGCATTTT. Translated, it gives CASSLVEGPQHF.

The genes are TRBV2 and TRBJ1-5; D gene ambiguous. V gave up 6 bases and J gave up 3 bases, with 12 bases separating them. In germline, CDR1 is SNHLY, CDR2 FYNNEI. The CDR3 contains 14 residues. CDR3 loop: CASRGDAPNQPQHF. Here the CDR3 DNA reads TGTGCCAGCAGGGGAGATGCCCCCAATCAGCCCCAGCATTTT. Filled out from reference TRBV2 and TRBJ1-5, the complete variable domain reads EPEVTQTPSHQVTQMGQEVILRCVPISNHLYFYWYRQILGQKVEFLVSFYNNEISEKSEIFDDQFSVERPDGSNFTLKIRSTKLEDSAMYFCASRGDAPNQPQHFGDGTRLSIL.

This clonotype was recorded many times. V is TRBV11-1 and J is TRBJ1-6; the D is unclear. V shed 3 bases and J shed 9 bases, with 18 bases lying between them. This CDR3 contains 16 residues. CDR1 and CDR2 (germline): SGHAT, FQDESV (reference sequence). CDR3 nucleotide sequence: TGTGCCAGCAGCTTTTCGGTCCGACGAGTCGGTTCACCCCTCCACTTT. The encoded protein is CASSFSVRRVGSPLHF.

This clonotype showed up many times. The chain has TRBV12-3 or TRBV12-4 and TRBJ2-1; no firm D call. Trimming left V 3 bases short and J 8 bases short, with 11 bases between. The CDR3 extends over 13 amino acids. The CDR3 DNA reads TGTGCCAGCAGTTTGACGTCTATTGATGAGCAGTTCTTC. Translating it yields CASSLTSIDEQFF.

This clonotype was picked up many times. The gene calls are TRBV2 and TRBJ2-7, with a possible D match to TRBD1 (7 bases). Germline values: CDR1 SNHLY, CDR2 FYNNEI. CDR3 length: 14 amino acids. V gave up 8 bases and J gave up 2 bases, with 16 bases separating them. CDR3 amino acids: CASDRGTAPYEQYV. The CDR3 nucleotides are TGTGCCAGCGATCGCGGGACAGCTCCCTACGAGCAGTACGTC.

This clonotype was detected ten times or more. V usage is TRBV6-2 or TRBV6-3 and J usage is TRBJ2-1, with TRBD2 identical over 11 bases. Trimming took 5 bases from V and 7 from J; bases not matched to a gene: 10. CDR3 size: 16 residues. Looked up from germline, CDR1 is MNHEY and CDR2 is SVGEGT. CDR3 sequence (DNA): TGTGCCAGCAGTAACCTACTAGCGGGAGCGTTAAATGAGCAGTTCTTC. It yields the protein CASSNLLAGALNEQFF.